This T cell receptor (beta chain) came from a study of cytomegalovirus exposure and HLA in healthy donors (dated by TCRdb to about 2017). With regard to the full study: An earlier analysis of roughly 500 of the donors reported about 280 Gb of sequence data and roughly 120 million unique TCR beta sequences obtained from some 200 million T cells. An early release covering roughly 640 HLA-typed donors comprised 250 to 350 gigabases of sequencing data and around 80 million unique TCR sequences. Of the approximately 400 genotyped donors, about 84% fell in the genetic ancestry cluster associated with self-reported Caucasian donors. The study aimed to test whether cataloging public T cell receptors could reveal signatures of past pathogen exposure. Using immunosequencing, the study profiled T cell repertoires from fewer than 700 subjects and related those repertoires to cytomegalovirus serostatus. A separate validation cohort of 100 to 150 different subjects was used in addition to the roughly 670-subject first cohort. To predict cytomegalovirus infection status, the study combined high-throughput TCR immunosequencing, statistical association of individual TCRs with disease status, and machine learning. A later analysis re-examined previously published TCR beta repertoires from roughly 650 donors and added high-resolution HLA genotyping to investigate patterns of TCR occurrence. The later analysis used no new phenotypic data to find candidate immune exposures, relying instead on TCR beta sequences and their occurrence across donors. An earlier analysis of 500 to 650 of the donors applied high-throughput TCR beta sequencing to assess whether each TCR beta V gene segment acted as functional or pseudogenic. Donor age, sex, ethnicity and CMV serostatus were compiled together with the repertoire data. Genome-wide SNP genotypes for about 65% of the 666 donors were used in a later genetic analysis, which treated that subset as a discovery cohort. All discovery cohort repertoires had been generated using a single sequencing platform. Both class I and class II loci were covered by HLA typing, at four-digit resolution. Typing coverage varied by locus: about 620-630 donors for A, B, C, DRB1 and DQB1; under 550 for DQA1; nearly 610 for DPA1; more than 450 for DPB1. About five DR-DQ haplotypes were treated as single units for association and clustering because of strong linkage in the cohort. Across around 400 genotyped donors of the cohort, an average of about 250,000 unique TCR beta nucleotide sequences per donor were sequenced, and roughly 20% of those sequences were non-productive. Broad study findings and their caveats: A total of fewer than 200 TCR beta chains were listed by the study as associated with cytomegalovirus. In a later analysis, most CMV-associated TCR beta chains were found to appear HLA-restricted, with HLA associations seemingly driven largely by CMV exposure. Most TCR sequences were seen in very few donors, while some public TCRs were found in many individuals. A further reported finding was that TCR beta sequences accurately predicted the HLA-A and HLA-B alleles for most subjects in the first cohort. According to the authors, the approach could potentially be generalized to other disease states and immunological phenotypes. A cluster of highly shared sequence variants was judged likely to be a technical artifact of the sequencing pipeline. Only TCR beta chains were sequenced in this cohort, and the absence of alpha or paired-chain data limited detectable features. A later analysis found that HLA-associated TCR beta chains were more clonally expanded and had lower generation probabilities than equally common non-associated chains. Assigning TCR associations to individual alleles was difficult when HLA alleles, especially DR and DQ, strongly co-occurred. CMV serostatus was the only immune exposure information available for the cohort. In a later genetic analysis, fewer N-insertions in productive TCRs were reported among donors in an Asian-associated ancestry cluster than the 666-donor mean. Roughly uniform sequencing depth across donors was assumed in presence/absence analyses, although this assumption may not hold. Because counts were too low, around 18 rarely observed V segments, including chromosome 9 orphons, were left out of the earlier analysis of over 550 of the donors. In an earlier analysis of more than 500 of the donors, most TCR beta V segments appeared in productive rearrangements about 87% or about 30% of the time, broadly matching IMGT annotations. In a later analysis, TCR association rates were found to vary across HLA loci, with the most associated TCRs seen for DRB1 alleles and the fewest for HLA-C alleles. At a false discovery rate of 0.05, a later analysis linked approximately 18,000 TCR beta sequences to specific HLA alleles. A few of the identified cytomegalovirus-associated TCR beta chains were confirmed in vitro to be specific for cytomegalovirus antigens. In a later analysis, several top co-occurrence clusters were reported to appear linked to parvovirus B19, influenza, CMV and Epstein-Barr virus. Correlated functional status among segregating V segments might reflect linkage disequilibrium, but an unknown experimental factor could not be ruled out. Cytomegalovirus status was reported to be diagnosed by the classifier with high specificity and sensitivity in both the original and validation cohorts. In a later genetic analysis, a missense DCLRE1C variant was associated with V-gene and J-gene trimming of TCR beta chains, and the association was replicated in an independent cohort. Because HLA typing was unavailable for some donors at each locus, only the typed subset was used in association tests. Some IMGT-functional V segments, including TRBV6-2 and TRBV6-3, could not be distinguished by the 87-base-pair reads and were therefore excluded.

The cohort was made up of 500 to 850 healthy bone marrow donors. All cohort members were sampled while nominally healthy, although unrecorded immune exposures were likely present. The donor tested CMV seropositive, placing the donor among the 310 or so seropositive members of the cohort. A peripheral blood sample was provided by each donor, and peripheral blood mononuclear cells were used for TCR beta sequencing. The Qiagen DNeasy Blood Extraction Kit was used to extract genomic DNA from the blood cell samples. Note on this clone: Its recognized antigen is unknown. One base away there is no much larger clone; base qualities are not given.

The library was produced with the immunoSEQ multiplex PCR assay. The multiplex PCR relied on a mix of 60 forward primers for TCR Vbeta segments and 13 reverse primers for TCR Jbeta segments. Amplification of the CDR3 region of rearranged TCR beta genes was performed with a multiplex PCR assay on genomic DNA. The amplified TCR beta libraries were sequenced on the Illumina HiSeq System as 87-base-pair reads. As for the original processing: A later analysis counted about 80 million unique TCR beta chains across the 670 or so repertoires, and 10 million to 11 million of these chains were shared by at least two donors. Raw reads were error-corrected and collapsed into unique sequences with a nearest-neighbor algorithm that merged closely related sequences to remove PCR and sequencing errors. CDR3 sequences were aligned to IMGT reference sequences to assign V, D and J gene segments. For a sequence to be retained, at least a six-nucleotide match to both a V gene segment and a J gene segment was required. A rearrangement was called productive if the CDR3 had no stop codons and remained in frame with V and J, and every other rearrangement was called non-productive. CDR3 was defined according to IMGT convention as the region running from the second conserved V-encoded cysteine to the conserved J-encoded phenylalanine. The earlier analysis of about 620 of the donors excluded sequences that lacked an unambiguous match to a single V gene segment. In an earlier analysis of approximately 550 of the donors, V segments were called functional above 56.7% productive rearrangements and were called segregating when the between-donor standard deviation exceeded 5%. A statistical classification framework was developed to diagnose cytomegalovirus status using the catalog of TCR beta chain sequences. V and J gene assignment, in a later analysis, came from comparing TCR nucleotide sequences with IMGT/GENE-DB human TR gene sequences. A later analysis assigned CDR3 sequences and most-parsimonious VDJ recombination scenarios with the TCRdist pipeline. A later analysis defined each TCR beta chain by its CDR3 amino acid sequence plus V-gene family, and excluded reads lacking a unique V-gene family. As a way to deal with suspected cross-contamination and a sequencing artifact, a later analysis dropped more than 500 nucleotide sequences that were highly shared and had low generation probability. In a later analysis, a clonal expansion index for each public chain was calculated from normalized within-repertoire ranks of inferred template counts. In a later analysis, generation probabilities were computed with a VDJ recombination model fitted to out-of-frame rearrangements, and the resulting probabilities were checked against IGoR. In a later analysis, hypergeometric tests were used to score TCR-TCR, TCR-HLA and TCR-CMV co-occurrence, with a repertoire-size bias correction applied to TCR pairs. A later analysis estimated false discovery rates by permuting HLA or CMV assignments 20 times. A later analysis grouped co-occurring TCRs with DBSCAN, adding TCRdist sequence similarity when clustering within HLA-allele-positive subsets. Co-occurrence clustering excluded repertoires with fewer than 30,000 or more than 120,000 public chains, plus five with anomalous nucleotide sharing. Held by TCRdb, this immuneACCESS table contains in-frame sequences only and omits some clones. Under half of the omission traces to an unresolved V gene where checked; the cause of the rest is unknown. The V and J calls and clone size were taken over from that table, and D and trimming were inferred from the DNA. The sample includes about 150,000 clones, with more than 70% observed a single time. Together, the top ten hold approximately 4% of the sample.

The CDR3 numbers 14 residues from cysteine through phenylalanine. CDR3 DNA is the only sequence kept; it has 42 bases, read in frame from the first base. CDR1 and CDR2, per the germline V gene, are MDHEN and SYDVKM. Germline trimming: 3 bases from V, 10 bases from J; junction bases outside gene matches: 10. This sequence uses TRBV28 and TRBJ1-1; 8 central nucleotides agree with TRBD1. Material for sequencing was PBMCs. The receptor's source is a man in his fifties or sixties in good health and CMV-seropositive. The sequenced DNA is TGTGCCAGCAGTTTTTTGCAGGGGGCGAATTTAGCTTTCTTT. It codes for CASSFLQGANLAFF. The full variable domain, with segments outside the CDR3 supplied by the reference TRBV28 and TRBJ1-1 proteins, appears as DVKVTQSSRYLVKRTGEKVFLECVQDMDHENMFWYRQDPGLGLRLIYFSYDVKMKEKGDIPEGYSVSREKKERFSLILESASTNQTSMYLCASSFLQGANLAFFGQGTRLTVV.